This TCR beta chain emerged from a study of blood T cell repertoires in COVID-19 (TCRdb year 2020). Broadly, across the study: Samples from collaborators originated in the United States, Italy and Spain and spanned both the acute and convalescent phases of COVID-19. The dataset comprised deeply sampled blood TCRbeta repertoires from subjects exposed to, actively infected with, or recovered from COVID-19. The prospective study material was composed of cDNA or gDNA derived from T cells, B-cell-depleted T cells, or PBMCs. Where HLA class I and class II types were available, the types were taken from metadata supplied by the sample provider, not from assay-based typing. Samples came from the ongoing ImmuneRACE study (first 160 participants) plus 1,254 subjects from 6 global collaborators. A freely available public database, intended as a resource for researchers studying the immune response to SARS-CoV-2, is where the repertoires were released. Nearly every sample came with metadata listing a de-identified subject ID, COVID-19 status, age in years and sex.

TCRbeta CDR3 regions were amplified from genomic DNA using the immunoSEQ Assay, a bias-controlled multiplex PCR. The authors' analysis ran thus. The number of nucleated cells in each sample was estimated from the amplification of reference gene primers within the assay. To quantify the absolute abundance of each unique TCRbeta CDR3 rearrangement, sequence reads were collapsed and filtered. For each sample, productive Simpson clonality was calculated by taking the square root of Simpson's diversity index across productive rearrangements. As stored in TCRdb, this immuneACCESS dataset retains in-frame rearrangements with V and J assigned. A fraction of the clones does not appear; measured against another copy, unresolved V genes explain less than half of the discrepancy, and the remainder lacks a known reason. V and J calls and clone size are as listed in that table; D and trimming were resolved from the DNA. Within this sample are 430,000 or so clones, with 80% to 90% of them counted one time only. The ten largest clones capture roughly 0.76% of the sample.

The study at large found these results: Clinical and demographic metadata were provided uncurated, with the amount varying by source and participant.

On this clone: Its antigen specificity is not known. No base quality information exists; no much larger clone differs at one position.

One collaborating source in Seattle enrolled patients during active infection and followed them longitudinally through the course of disease. Each collaborating institution followed its own protocols to collect whole blood in K2EDTA tubes. For TCRbeta analysis, collaborators shipped samples as frozen whole blood, isolated PBMCs, or DNA extracted from either of those sample types. The CDR3 holds 15 amino acids from the cysteine to the phenylalanine. CDR3 DNA is the only sequence kept; it has 45 bases, read in frame from the first base. The germline ends are 12 bases apart after V is trimmed by 2 bases and J by 1 base. As encoded in the germline V gene, CDR1 is SGHTA while CDR2 is FQGNSA.

This sequence uses TRBV7-2 and TRBJ2-7; the best D guess is TRBD2, with 5 bases matching. This receptor was obtained from a man younger than 35 with COVID-19, enrolled during active disease. Sequencing was performed on peripheral blood. CDR3 protein: CASSLPGSGSYEQYF. The sequence in DNA is TGTGCCAGCAGCTTACCGGGGTCTGGTTCCTACGAGCAGTACTTC.